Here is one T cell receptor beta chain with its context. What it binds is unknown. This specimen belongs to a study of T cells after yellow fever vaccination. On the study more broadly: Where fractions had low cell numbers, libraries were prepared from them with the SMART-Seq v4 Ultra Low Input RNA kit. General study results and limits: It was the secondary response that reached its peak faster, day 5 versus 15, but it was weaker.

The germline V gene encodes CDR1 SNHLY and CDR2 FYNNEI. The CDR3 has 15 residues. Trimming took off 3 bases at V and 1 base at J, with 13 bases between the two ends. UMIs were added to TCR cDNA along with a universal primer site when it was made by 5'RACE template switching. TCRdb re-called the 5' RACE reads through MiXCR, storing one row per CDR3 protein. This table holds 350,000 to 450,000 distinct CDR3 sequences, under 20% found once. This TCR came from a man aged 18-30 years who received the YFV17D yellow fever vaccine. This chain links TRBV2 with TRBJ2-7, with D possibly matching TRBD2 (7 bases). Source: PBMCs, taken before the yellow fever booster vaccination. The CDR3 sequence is CASSDPRGGSYEQYV. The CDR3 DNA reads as TGTGCCAGCAGTGATCCCAGGGGAGGGTCCTACGAGCAGTACGTC.